Listed here is a single T cell receptor (beta chain). The table lists this clonotype with a few counts. No cognate antigen has been identified for it. Base qualities are not at hand, and no much larger clone is one base apart. In light of the paper, this sample's treatment or condition label describes: live attenuated yellow fever vaccine strain. At every blood-draw timepoint, two biological replicates of bulk PBMCs were collected. A standard Ficoll-Paque protocol was used to isolate PBMCs from peripheral blood. TriZol was used to extract RNA from bulk PBMCs, CD4 and CD8 fractions, and dextramer-positive and dextramer-negative fractions. The data were taken from a study of T cells after yellow fever vaccination (dated by TCRdb to 2018 to 2020). General notes on the study: The SMART-Seq v4 Ultra Low Input RNA kit was used to prepare libraries from fractions with low cell numbers. To follow T-cell clones before and after both primary and booster YFV17D yellow fever vaccination, bulk TCR alpha and beta repertoires underwent longitudinal sequencing. Blood was drawn at multiple timepoints before and after primary and secondary immunization, with bulk PBMC replicates and cell subsets isolated. Two healthy male donors, one aged 18 to 29 and one aged 30 to 40 years, made up the cohort. General study outcomes and caveats: The secondary T-cell response was weaker than the primary response but faster, peaking on day 5 instead of day 15. FACS-sorted repertoires could contain abundant contaminating clonotypes from the bulk population, so computational filtering was required. The study included only two donors, which limits how far the findings can be generalized. A small fraction of clonotypes appeared in both the CD4 and CD8 compartments, likely as a result of convergent recombination. After the booster, most clones that had expanded after primary vaccination were detected again (about 97% of CD4 and around 88% of CD8), suggesting broad maintenance of memory.

Reading from cysteine to phenylalanine, the CDR3 counts 15 amino acids. Kept here is only the CDR3 DNA, which spans 45 bases and is read in frame from base 1. Cut back by 4 bases and 4 bases, the V and J ends lie 16 bases apart. The germline V gene gives CDR1 as MNHNS and CDR2 as SASEGT. Synthesis of TCR cDNA relied on 5'RACE template switching, a step that introduced a universal primer site along with unique molecular identifiers. Priming for cDNA synthesis came from both the TCR alpha and TCR beta constant segments. Library amplification involved two PCR steps, and the second step added sample barcodes and sequencing adapters. Sequencing of the libraries was done on either Illumina HiSeq 2500 (2x100 bp) or NovaSeq (2x150 bp). From the authors' description of their analysis: Demultiplexing of reads and collapsing into UMI consensus sequences were performed with MIGEC, and V(D)J alignment was carried out with MiXCR. Clonotypes responding to the vaccine were identified with edgeR on replicate PBMC samples, with the criteria of FDR below 0.01 and a log2 fold change above 5 up to day 15. Each bulk clonotype was labeled CD4 or CD8 based on which sequenced repertoire, CD4 or CD8, contained the clonotype at higher abundance. TCRdb reran the public reads through fastp at Q25 and MiXCR, keeping productive beta chains. Under each unique CDR3 protein, matching rows form one entry showing the most common genes and DNA. The V and J calls follow TCRdb's processing rather than the paper's. In this sample the table shows fewer than 650,000 distinct CDR3 sequences, around a fifth of which occur a single time. The top ten hold 15% to 20% of the sample.

Sample: PBMCs, taken 21 days after the first yellow fever vaccination. Recombination connected TRBV6-1 to TRBJ2-5; the D match is possibly TRBD1 or TRBD2, with 6 bases aligned in each. This TCR came from a man aged 18 to 30 who received the YFV17D yellow fever vaccine. CDR3 region: CASSAHGGFVETQYF. The DNA is as follows: TGTGCCAGCAGTGCCCACGGGGGCTTTGTAGAGACCCAGTACTTC.